Here is one T cell receptor beta chain with its context. Its target is not known. This entry comes from a study of cytotoxic CD8 clonotypes in ibrutinib-treated CLL. The study's findings and limits: Clonality (at baseline) was higher than in age-matched healthy donors and tracked circulating CD8+ T-cell counts.

The protocol was immunoSEQ multiplex PCR, while the TCRdb copy is restricted to in-frame clones and leaves out a portion. Altogether about 200,000 clones are present, 70% being singletons, with the ten largest covering approximately 5.9%. Investigators sourced approximately 2 micrograms of genomic DNA from cryopreserved PBMCs for TCR beta libraries. Sample: PBMCs, taken after 12 months of ibrutinib treatment. This TCR was sampled from a human donor with chronic lymphocytic leukemia.

CDR3 DNA sequence: TGTGCCTGGAGGGGTCTGCCGGGACAGAGACTGTTTTTT. Translation gives CAWRGLPGQRLFF. The rearrangement uses TRBV30 and TRBJ1-4; 7 bases fit TRBD1. This CDR3 region has 13 residues. The germline V gene encodes CDR1 GTSNPN and CDR2 SVGIG (reference sequence). Trimming took 3 bases from V and 13 from J; bases not matched to a gene: 11.